This TCR beta chain was captured by sequencing in a study of CD8 T cells in ankylosing spondylitis. Findings and limits, study-wide: From matched ankylosing spondylitis synovial fluid, disease-linked clones were reportedly recovered at significantly enriched levels. Peripheral blood held disease-linked clones only at relatively low frequency, and these were CD8+. Some of these motif variants have turned up before, in reports on reactive arthritis synovial fluid and blood.

MiXCR, run by TCRdb on the 5' RACE reads, gives a single entry per CDR3 protein. Among approximately 150,000 distinct CDR3 sequences listed, around 9.6% were seen once. This clonotype was counted many times. What it binds is not known. This receptor was taken from a female donor with ankylosing spondylitis or in good health (not recorded which). Material: blood, either unsorted or a sorted T cell fraction (not recorded which).

CDR3 region: CASSAWDGNTEAFF. The CDR3 nucleotides are TGTGCCAGCAGCGCGTGGGACGGAAACACTGAAGCTTTCTTT. The chain has TRBV9 and TRBJ1-1; TRBD1 is a possible D gene (5 bases). CDR1 and CDR2 (germline): SGDLS, YYNGEE. Deletions cut 3 bases from V and 2 bases from J, with 11 bases between. CDR3 size: 14 residues.